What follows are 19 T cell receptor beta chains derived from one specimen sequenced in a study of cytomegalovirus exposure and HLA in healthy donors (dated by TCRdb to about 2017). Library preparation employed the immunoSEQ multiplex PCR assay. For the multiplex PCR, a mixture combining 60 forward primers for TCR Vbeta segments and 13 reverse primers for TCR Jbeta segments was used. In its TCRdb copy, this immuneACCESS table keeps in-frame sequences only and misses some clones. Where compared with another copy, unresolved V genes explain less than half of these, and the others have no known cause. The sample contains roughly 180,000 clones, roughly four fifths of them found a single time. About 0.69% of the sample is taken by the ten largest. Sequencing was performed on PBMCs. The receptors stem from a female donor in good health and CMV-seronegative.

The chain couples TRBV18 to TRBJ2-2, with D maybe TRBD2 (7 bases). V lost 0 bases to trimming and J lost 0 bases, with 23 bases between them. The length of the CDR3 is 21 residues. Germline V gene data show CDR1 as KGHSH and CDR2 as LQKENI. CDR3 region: CASSPPRGGATSQSNTGELFF. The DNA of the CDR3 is TGTGCCAGCTCACCACCGAGGGGGGGGGCCACGTCTCAGTCGAACACCGGGGAGCTGTTTTTT.

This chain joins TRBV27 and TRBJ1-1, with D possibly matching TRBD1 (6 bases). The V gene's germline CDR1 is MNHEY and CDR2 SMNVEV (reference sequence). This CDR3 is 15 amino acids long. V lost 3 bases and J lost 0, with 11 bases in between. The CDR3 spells CASSLARGMNTEAFF. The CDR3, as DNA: TGTGCCAGCAGTTTGGCCAGGGGAATGAACACTGAAGCTTTCTTT.

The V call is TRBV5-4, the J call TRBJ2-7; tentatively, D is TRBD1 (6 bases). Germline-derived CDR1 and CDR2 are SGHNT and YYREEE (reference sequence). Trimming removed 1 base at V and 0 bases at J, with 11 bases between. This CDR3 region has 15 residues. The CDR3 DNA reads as TGTGCCAGCAGCTTGCAGGGGCCGAGCTCCTACGAGCAGTACTTC. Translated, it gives CASSLQGPSSYEQYF.

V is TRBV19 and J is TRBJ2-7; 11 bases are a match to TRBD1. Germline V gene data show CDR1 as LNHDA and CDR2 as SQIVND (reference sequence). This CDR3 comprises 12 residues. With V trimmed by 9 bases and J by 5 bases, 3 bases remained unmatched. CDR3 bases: TGTGCCAGCCGGACAGGGGGCAACGAGCAGTACTTC. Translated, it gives CASRTGGNEQYF. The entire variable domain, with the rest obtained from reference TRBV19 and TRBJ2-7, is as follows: DGGITQSPKYLFRKEGQNVTLSCEQNLNHDAMYWYRQDPGQGLRLIYYSQIVNDFQKGDIAEGYSVSREKKESFPLTVTSAQKNPTAFYLCASRTGGNEQYFGPGTRLTVT.

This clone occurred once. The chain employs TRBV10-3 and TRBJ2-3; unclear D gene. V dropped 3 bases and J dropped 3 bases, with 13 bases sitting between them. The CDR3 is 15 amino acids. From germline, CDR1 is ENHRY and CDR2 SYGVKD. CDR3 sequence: CAISENFPGTDTQYF. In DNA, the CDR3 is TGTGCCATCAGTGAAAACTTTCCCGGGACAGATACGCAGTATTTT.

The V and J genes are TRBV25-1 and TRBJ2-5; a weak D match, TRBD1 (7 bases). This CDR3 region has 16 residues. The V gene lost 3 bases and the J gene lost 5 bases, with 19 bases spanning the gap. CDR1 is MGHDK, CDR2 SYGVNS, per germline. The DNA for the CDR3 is TGTGCCAGCAGTGACCAGAACAGGGGCCGGGAGGAGACCCAGTACTTC. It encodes CASSDQNRGREETQYF. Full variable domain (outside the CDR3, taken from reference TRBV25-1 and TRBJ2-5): EADIYQTPRYLVIGTGKKITLECSQTMGHDKMYWYQQDPGMELHLIHYSYGVNSTEKGDLSSESTVSRIRTEHFPLTLESARPSHTSQYLCASSDQNRGREETQYFGPGTRLLVL.

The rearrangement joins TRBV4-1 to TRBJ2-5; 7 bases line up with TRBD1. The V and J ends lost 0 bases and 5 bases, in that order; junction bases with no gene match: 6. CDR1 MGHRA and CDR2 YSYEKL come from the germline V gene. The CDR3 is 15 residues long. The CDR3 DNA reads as TGCGCCAGCAGCCAAGATCGGGCAGGGGGTGAGACCCAGTACTTC. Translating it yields CASSQDRAGGETQYF.

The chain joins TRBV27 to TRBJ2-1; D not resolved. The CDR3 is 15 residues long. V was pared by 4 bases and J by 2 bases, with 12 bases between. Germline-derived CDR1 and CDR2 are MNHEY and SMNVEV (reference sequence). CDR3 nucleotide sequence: TGTGCCAGCAGTTCCGCCACAACCACCTACAATGAGCAGTTCTTC. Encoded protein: CASSSATTTYNEQFF.

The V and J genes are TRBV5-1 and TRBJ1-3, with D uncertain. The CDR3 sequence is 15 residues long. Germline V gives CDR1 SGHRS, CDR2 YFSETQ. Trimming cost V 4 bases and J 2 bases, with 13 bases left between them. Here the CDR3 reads CASSIGSGAGNTIYF. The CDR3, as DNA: TGCGCCAGCAGCATTGGGTCGGGTGCTGGAAACACCATATATTTT. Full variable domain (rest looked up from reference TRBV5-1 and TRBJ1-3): KAGVTQTPRYLIKTRGQQVTLSCSPISGHRSVSWYQQTPGQGLQFLFEYFSETQRNKGNFPGRFSGRQFSNSRSEMNVSTLELGDSALYLCASSIGSGAGNTIYFGEGSWLTVV.

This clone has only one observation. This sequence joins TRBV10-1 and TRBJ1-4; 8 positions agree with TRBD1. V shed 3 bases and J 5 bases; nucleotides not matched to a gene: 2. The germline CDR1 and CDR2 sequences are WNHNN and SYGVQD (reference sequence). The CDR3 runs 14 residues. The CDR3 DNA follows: TGCGCCAGCAGTGACAGGGGGCGAAATGAAAAACTGTTTTTT. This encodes CASSDRGRNEKLFF.

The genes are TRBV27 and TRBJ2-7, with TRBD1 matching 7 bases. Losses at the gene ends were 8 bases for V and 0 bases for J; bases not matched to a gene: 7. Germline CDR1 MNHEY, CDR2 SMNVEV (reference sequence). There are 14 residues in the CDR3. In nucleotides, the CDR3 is TGTGCCAGCTCCTACAGGGGAACCTCCTACGAGCAGTACTTC. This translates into CASSYRGTSYEQYF.

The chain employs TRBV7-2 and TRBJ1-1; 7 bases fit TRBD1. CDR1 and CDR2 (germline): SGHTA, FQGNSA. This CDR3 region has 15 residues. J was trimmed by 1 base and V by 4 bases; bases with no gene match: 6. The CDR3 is CASSSYRGQNTEAFF. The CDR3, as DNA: TGTGCCAGCAGCTCATACAGGGGTCAGAACACTGAAGCTTTCTTT.

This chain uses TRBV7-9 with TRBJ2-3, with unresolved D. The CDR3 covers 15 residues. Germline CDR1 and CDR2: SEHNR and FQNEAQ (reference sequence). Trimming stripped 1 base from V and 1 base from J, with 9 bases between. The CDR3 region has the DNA TGTGCCAGCAGCTTAGGATTACTTGGCACAGATACGCAGTATTTT. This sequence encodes CASSLGLLGTDTQYF.

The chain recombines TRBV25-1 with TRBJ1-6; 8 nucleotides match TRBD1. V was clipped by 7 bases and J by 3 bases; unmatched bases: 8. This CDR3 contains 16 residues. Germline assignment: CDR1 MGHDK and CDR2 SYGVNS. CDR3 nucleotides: TGTGCCAGCAACCCCACAGGGGGAGTCTATAATTCACCCCTCCACTTT. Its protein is CASNPTGGVYNSPLHF. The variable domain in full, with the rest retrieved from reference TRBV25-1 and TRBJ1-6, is EADIYQTPRYLVIGTGKKITLECSQTMGHDKMYWYQQDPGMELHLIHYSYGVNSTEKGDLSSESTVSRIRTEHFPLTLESARPSHTSQYLCASNPTGGVYNSPLHFGNGTRLTVT.

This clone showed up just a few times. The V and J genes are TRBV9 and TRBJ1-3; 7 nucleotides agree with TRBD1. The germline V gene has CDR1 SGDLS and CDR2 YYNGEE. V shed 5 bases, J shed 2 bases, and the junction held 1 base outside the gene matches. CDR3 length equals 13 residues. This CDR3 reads CASRGTAGNTIYF. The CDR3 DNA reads TGTGCCAGCAGGGGGACAGCTGGAAACACCATATATTTT.

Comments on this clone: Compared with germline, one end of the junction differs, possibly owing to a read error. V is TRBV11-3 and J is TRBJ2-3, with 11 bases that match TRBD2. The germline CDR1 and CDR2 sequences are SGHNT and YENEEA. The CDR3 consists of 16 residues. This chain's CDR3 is CASSLLAGGTTGTQYF. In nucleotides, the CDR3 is TGTGCCAGCAGCTTGCTAGCGGGAGGAACCACAGGTACGCAGTATTTT.

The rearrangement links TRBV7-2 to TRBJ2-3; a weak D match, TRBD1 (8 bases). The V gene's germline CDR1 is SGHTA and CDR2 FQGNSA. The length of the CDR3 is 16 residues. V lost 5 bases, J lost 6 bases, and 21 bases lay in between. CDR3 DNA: TGTGCCAGCAGCCCACAGGGGGGGAGGAGGATCGATACGCAGTATTTT. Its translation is CASSPQGGRRIDTQYF.

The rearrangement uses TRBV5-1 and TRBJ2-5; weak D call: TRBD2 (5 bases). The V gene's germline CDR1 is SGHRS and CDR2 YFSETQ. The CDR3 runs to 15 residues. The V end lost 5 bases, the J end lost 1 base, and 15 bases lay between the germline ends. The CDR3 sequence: CASREDGNSQETQYF. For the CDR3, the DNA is TGCGCCAGCAGAGAGGACGGGAACAGCCAAGAGACCCAGTACTTC.

In nucleotides, the CDR3 is TGTGCCAGCTCACCCCCAGGGACAGCCCAAGAGACCCAGTACTTC. It is translated as CASSPPGTAQETQYF. The chain recombines TRBV18 with TRBJ2-5, with TRBD1 identical over 7 bases. The CDR3 covers 15 residues. V shed 3 bases and J 1 base; nucleotides not matched to a gene: 5. In germline, CDR1 is KGHSH, CDR2 LQKENI.